This paragraph covers one T cell receptor beta chain sequence. With 5 bases removed from V and 1 base from J, the gap between germline ends came to 5 bases. Germline CDR1 is GTSNPN and CDR2 is SVGIG (reference sequence). The CDR3 runs to 11 residues. This sample was taken from a study of blood T cell repertoires in COVID-19. For the study at large: Before being deemed recovered, Cohort 3 donors had two negative PCRs, clearance, or symptom resolution. Sample material is recorded as cDNA or gDNA derived from T cells, B-cell-depleted T cells, or PBMCs.

Libraries were prepared by immunoSEQ multiplex PCR; TCRdb keeps only in-frame clonotypes and omits some of them. Here the sample spans hundreds of thousands of clones, more than 75% being singletons. The gene calls are TRBV30 and TRBJ2-5; D uncertain. Source material: PBMCs or T cells enriched from blood (not recorded which). The TCR comes from a man aged 40-50 years in a cohort exposed to, infected with or recovered from COVID-19 (not recorded which). The CDR3 reads CAWALQETQYF. The CDR3 bases are TGTGCCTGGGCCCTCCAAGAGACCCAGTACTTC.